Presented here are 2 T cell receptor beta chains from one specimen sequenced in a study of T cells in localized non-small cell lung cancer (dated by TCRdb to 2020 to 2021). The library was made by the immunoSEQ multiplex PCR assay. TCRdb limited this immuneACCESS table to in-frame rearrangements with V and J called. A share of clones is missing; checked studies link under half to unresolved V genes, and the rest is unexplained. For this sample the table gives some 20,000 clones, of which 90% were detected only once. 6.9% of the sample rests with the top ten. Sequencing used peripheral blood, obtained before any cancer treatment. The receptors were sampled from a woman aged 40-75 years with stage I lung adenocarcinoma.

The chain couples TRBV18 to TRBJ1-4; the match to TRBD1 covers 7 bases. The CDR3 is made up of 15 amino acids. Germline loops: CDR1 KGHSH, CDR2 LQKENI. Trimming at V came to 2 bases and at J to 5 bases, leaving 5 bases not matched to a gene. CDR3 nucleotide sequence: TGTGCCAGCTCACCAATAGGGACAGTAAATGAAAAACTGTTTTTT. Translating it yields CASSPIGTVNEKLFF. The variable domain in full, completed from reference TRBV18 and TRBJ1-4, reads NAGVMQNPRHLVRRRGQEARLRCSPMKGHSHVYWYRQLPEEGLKFMVYLQKENIIDESGMPKERFSAEFPKEGPSILRIQQVVRGDSAAYFCASSPIGTVNEKLFFGSGTQLSVL.

The chain combines TRBV30 with TRBJ2-5, with 7 bases aligning to TRBD1. The CDR3 totals 12 residues. J gave up 5 bases and V 4 bases, and 4 bases lay outside the gene matches. Germline loops: CDR1 GTSNPN, CDR2 SVGIG (reference sequence). The CDR3 reads CAWTGGVETQYF. Here the CDR3 DNA reads TGTGCCTGGACAGGGGGAGTTGAGACCCAGTACTTC.